Listed here are 26 T cell receptor beta chains from one sample, sequenced in a study of T cell clonotyping in hematopoietic cell transplantation. Libraries were prepared by immunoSEQ multiplex PCR; TCRdb keeps only in-frame clonotypes and omits some of them. The sample has some 5,800 clones, more than 85% seen once; the top ten hold 45% to 60%. The source material was peripheral blood mononuclear cells, sampled 100 days after allogeneic stem cell transplant. Source of these receptors: a female patient aged 50-59 years who had an allogeneic stem cell transplant from an unrelated donor, so T cells may come from the graft donor. Some clones in this sample may be carry-over from other donors' samples.

The chain links TRBV30 to TRBJ1-6; a weak D match, TRBD1 (6 bases). There are 12 residues in the CDR3. Germline lookup yields CDR1 GTSNPN and CDR2 SVGIG (reference sequence). V shed 5 bases and J shed 10 bases, with 12 bases lying between them. The CDR3 nucleotides are TGTGCCTGGGCAGGGGTTCGGTCACCCCTCCACTTT. Residues: CAWAGVRSPLHF.

CDR3: CASRNTEAFF. The CDR3 DNA reads TGTGCCAGCAGGAACACTGAAGCTTTCTTT. The rearrangement joins TRBV6-1 to TRBJ1-1; D is unclear. The ends were cut back, 6 bases at V and 1 base at J, with 0 bases in the middle. Germline V gene data show CDR1 as MNHNS and CDR2 as SASEGT. The CDR3 runs 10 residues.

The chain links TRBV10-2 to TRBJ2-7; the D gene is possibly TRBD1 (5 bases). Germline CDR1 WSHSY, CDR2 SAAADI. V dropped 0 bases and J dropped 3 bases, with 27 bases sitting between them. CDR3 length: 20 amino acids. CDR3 amino acids: CASSESACPSAGSPDYEQYF. CDR3 sequence (DNA): TGCGCCAGCAGTGAGTCCGCTTGTCCCTCCGCAGGGTCACCCGACTACGAGCAGTACTTC.

The V and J genes are TRBV5-4 and TRBJ1-2; TRBD1 matches 10 bases. The length of the CDR3 is 13 residues. The germline CDR1 and CDR2 sequences are SGHNT and YYREEE (reference sequence). J gave up 6 bases and V 2 bases, and 1 base lay outside the gene matches. CDR3 nucleotide sequence: TGTGCCAGCAGCTTCGGGACAGGGGATGGCTACACCTTC. This encodes CASSFGTGDGYTF.

The count of this clone is one. V gene TRBV28 combines with J gene TRBJ2-1; the D gene is possibly TRBD1 (5 bases). Germline assignment: CDR1 MDHEN and CDR2 SYDVKM. V lost 8 bases and J 7 bases, leaving 21 bases between the germline ends. This CDR3 has 15 amino acids. CDR3 DNA: TGTGCCAGCGTGGAGTGGGGCGGTACCTTAAATGAGCAGTTCTTC. Encoded protein: CASVEWGGTLNEQFF.

The gene calls are TRBV6-1 and TRBJ1-1, with unresolved D. The V end was cut by 6 bases, the J end by 0 bases, with 11 bases between. The CDR3 totals 14 residues. CDR1 MNHNS and CDR2 SASEGT come from the germline V gene. DNA for the CDR3: TGTGCCAGCAGAAGGGCCGGCATGAACACTGAAGCTTTCTTT. Amino acids: CASRRAGMNTEAFF.

V gene TRBV2 combines with J gene TRBJ1-2, with TRBD1 identical over 7 bases. This CDR3 has 15 amino acids. V shed 6 bases, J shed 1 base, and the junction held 8 bases outside the gene matches. The V gene's germline CDR1 is SNHLY and CDR2 FYNNEI. CDR3 region: CASSERTGDNYGYTF. The CDR3 nucleotides read TGTGCCAGCAGCGAAAGGACAGGAGATAACTATGGCTACACCTTC.

This clone showed up just once. This chain links TRBV5-6 with TRBJ2-2, with 7 positions matching TRBD1. Germline-derived CDR1 and CDR2 are SGHDT and YYEEEE. The ends lost 4 bases at V and 0 bases at J; junction bases unmatched: 3. The CDR3 length is 15 residues. The CDR3 is CASSARGSNTGELFF. The CDR3 nucleotides are TGTGCCAGCAGCGCCAGGGGGTCGAACACCGGGGAGCTGTTTTTT.

The rearrangement joins TRBV5-1 to TRBJ1-4, with 8 bases identical to TRBD1. CDR1 and CDR2 (germline): SGHRS, YFSETQ. CDR3 length: 15 amino acids. V shed 4 bases and J 0 bases; nucleotides not matched to a gene: 2. CDR3 in DNA: TGCGCCAGCAGCGCGACAGGGGCAACTAATGAAAAACTGTTTTTT. It encodes CASSATGATNEKLFF.

The rearrangement joins TRBV10-1 to TRBJ1-6; weak D call: TRBD1 (6 bases). Looked up from germline, CDR1 is WNHNN and CDR2 is SYGVQD (reference sequence). V lost 8 bases and J lost 7, with 15 bases in between. The CDR3 is 14 residues long. The CDR3 sequence: CASRGGGRNSPLHF. For the CDR3, the DNA is TGCGCCAGCCGAGGGGGGGGGAGGAATTCACCCCTCCACTTT.

This chain joins TRBV27 and TRBJ2-3, with 7 bases matching TRBD2. From germline, CDR1 is MNHEY and CDR2 SMNVEV (reference sequence). V trimming: 5 bases; J trimming: 0 bases; junction bases outside the gene matches: 11. The CDR3 is 17 amino acids. The CDR3 loop reads CASSRVREAASTDTQYF. Here the CDR3 DNA reads TGTGCCAGCAGTAGGGTTCGGGAGGCCGCTAGCACAGATACGCAGTATTTT.

The rearrangement links TRBV14 to TRBJ2-3, with D tentatively TRBD2 (6 bases). The ends were cut back, 2 bases at V and 5 bases at J, with 17 bases in the middle. The CDR3 is made up of 16 amino acids. CDR1 SGHDN and CDR2 FVKESK come from the germline V gene. CDR3 nucleotides: TGTGCCAGCAGCCAATGGGGCCCCGGGGAGGTAGATACGCAGTATTTT. Translating it yields CASSQWGPGEVDTQYF. Full variable domain (missing parts from reference TRBV14 and TRBJ2-3): EAGVTQFPSHSVIEKGQTVTLRCDPISGHDNLYWYRRVMGKEIKFLLHFVKESKQDESGMPNNRFLAERTGGTYSTLKVQPAELEDSGVYFCASSQWGPGEVDTQYFGPGTRLTVL.

This chain links TRBV19 with TRBJ1-2, with unresolved D. V was clipped by 6 bases and J by 9 bases, with 17 bases between them. The CDR3 runs 13 residues. Germline V lookup: CDR1 LNHDA, CDR2 SQIVND (reference sequence). This CDR3 reads CASRIDGSMSYTF. The DNA for the CDR3 is TGTGCCAGTAGAATTGACGGATCTATGAGCTACACCTTC.

CDR3 bases: TGTGCCAGCAGTTACTTGGGGGAGTCCTACGAGCAGTACTTC. It yields the protein CASSYLGESYEQYF. The chain carries TRBV6-6 and TRBJ2-7, with D possibly called TRBD1 or TRBD2 (5 bases each). Germline V gene sequence: CDR1 MNHNY, CDR2 SVGAGI (reference sequence). V gave up 1 base and J gave up 1 base, with 8 bases separating them. The CDR3 contains 14 residues.

This clone was counted between two and nine times. This chain joins TRBV6-5 and TRBJ2-3; D perhaps matches TRBD2 (5 bases). Trimming took 5 bases from V and 2 from J, leaving 14 bases between them. The CDR3 sequence is 15 residues long. CDR1 is MNHEY, CDR2 SVGAGI, per germline. The CDR3 DNA reads TGTGCCAGCAGTCAGGACTGGGCAAACACAGATACGCAGTATTTT. Translating it yields CASSQDWANTDTQYF.

The rearrangement uses TRBV29-1 and TRBJ2-3; tentatively, D is TRBD1 or TRBD2 (5 bases each). Trimming cost V 8 bases and J 1 base, with 19 bases left between them. This CDR3 contains 15 residues. The germline V gene has CDR1 SQVTM and CDR2 ANQGSEA. The CDR3 loop is CSSVGRGPRTDTQYF. CDR3 DNA: TGCAGCTCAGTGGGTAGGGGACCTCGCACAGATACGCAGTATTTT.

The chain combines TRBV6-1 with TRBJ2-2; D unresolved. The CDR3 is made up of 12 amino acids. The germline gives CDR1 MNHNS, CDR2 SASEGT. Trimming shortened V by 5 bases and J by 8 bases, and 9 bases separated the two germline ends. In nucleotides, the CDR3 is TGTGCCAGCAGTTTCTCCACTGGGGAGCTGTTTTTT. Amino acid sequence: CASSFSTGELFF.

A few counts support this clone. The gene calls are TRBV10-1 and TRBJ1-2; D perhaps matches TRBD1 (6 bases). The CDR3 runs 13 residues. V was cut by 1 base and J by 8 bases, with 11 bases left in between. The germline V gene has CDR1 WNHNN and CDR2 SYGVQD (reference sequence). DNA for the CDR3: TGCGCCAGCAGTGAGTACAGGGATCAAGGCTACACCTTC. Translated: CASSEYRDQGYTF.

The chain links TRBV30 to TRBJ2-7; D gene uncertain. CDR1 GTSNPN and CDR2 SVGIG come from the germline V gene (reference sequence). V was clipped by 2 bases and J by 2 bases, with 7 bases between them. The CDR3 totals 12 residues. CDR3 in DNA: TGTGCCTGGAGTCTTTCAGCCTACGAGCAGTACTTC. Translation: CAWSLSAYEQYF.

This clone was seen once. This chain's CDR3 is CASSSTGQTHSIQYF. CDR3 coding DNA: TGTGCCAGCAGCTCGACTGGACAGACGCATAGCATTCAGTACTTC. This chain links TRBV11-2 with TRBJ2-4; tentatively, D is TRBD1 (6 bases). Deletions cut 4 bases from V and 9 bases from J, with 19 bases between. Germline assignment: CDR1 SGHAT and CDR2 FQNNGV. The CDR3 is 15 residues long.

The genes are TRBV4-2 and TRBJ2-1, with a weak D call TRBD2 (6 bases). CDR3 length equals 16 residues. The ends were cut back, 4 bases at V and 0 bases at J, with 13 bases in the middle. Germline-derived CDR1 and CDR2 are LGHNA and YNFKEQ. CDR3 in amino acids: CASSLTIGGSYNEQFF. DNA of the CDR3: TGTGCCAGCAGCCTAACTATCGGGGGCTCCTACAATGAGCAGTTCTTC.

This clone appeared once. The rearrangement links TRBV5-1 to TRBJ2-5; the match to TRBD2 covers 12 bases. Germline V gene sequence: CDR1 SGHRS, CDR2 YFSETQ. Germline trimming cut 4 bases from V and 0 bases from J; bases unmatched to any gene: 4. This CDR3 contains 16 residues. CDR3 sequence (DNA): TGCGCCAGCAGCAGGGGACTAGCGGGTTACCAAGAGACCCAGTACTTC. It specifies CASSRGLAGYQETQYF.

The V gene is TRBV5-6, the J gene TRBJ2-7; 11 nucleotides match TRBD2. J was trimmed by 3 bases and V by 5 bases; bases with no gene match: 1. Germline-derived CDR1 and CDR2 are SGHDT and YYEEEE. The length of the CDR3 is 13 residues. CDR3 in amino acids: CASRLAGVYEQYF. Here the CDR3 DNA reads TGTGCCAGCAGACTAGCGGGGGTCTACGAGCAGTACTTC.

This rearrangement joins TRBV5-4 to TRBJ2-6; no clear D gene. Germline CDR1 SGHNT, CDR2 YYREEE (reference sequence). The CDR3 runs 14 residues. V gave up 0 bases and J gave up 2 bases, with 3 bases separating them. The CDR3 DNA follows: TGTGCCAGCAGCTTGGGGGCTGGGGCCAACGTCCTGACTTTC. This codes for CASSLGAGANVLTF.

This clone is a singleton in its sample. This sequence joins TRBV15 and TRBJ2-7, with a tentative D call TRBD1 (5 bases). With 3 bases removed from V and 4 bases from J, the gap between germline ends came to 16 bases. From germline, CDR1 is LNHNV and CDR2 YYDKDF (reference sequence). The CDR3 extends over 15 amino acids. In DNA, the CDR3 is TGTGCCACCAGCAGTCCAGGGCGTTTGGAGTACGAGCAGTACTTC. Translation gives CATSSPGRLEYEQYF.

A single count supports this clone. The chain carries TRBV6-1 and TRBJ2-3; no definite D call. The CDR3 sequence is 14 residues long. Germline CDR1 is MNHNS and CDR2 is SASEGT. V lost 4 bases, J lost 6 bases, and 14 bases lay in between. The CDR3 loop is CASSGRMFGDTQYF. In DNA form, the CDR3 reads TGTGCCAGCAGTGGAAGGATGTTTGGGGATACGCAGTATTTT.